Below, 22 T cell receptor beta chains from the same sample are listed, as sequenced in a study of T cell responses to AZD1222 COVID-19 vaccine. Generated by immunoSEQ multiplex PCR, the TCRdb table keeps only in-frame clones and is missing some. The repertoire holds approximately 100,000 clones, with roughly 88% as singletons. The sequencing here drew on peripheral blood, taken on day 0 of AZD1222 vaccination. These receptor sequences come from an adult in good health.

The chain joins TRBV5-1 to TRBJ2-7; 8 bases line up with TRBD1. Germline CDR1 and CDR2: SGHRS and YFSETQ. The CDR3 length is 13 residues. With 4 bases clipped from V and 5 bases from J, the junction kept 5 bases outside the gene matches. The DNA of the CDR3 is TGCGCCAGCAGCCTCCAGGGACAGGACGAGCAGTACTTC. This translates into CASSLQGQDEQYF. Drawing the rest from reference TRBV5-1 and TRBJ2-7, the complete variable domain is KAGVTQTPRYLIKTRGQQVTLSCSPISGHRSVSWYQQTPGQGLQFLFEYFSETQRNKGNFPGRFSGRQFSNSRSEMNVSTLELGDSALYLCASSLQGQDEQYFGPGTRLTVT.

This chain links TRBV7-8 with TRBJ1-1, with 10 bases that match TRBD1. Trimming at V came to 5 bases and at J to 7 bases, leaving 4 bases not matched to a gene. Germline V gene sequence: CDR1 SGHVS, CDR2 FQNEAQ. CDR3 size: 13 residues. CDR3 in amino acids: CASSRGQGLEAFF. CDR3 DNA sequence: TGTGCCAGCAGCCGGGGACAGGGGCTTGAAGCTTTCTTT.

This clone was detected once. The chain has TRBV12-3 or TRBV12-4 and TRBJ2-7; 9 bases line up with TRBD1. The junction had 2 bases not matched to a gene; V was cut back by 5 bases and J by 6 bases. This CDR3 is built from 12 residues. The CDR3 DNA is TGTGCCAGCAGTCAGACAGGGGGCGAGCAGTACTTC. Translating it yields CASSQTGGEQYF.

The chain joins TRBV12-5 to TRBJ2-7, with 8 positions matching TRBD2. Germline V gene lookup returns CDR1 LGHNT and CDR2 FRNRAP. This CDR3 contains 18 residues. Losses at the gene ends were 0 bases for V and 4 bases for J; bases not matched to a gene: 14. The CDR3 nucleotides are TGTGCTAGTGGTTTGGTACTCAGCGGGAGCGGCCCGGGGTACGAGCAGTACTTC. Amino acid sequence: CASGLVLSGSGPGYEQYF.

The rearrangement uses TRBV12-1 and TRBJ1-6. TRBV12-1 is flagged as a pseudogene. This CDR3 region has 11 residues. In DNA form, the CDR3 reads TGTGCCAGCAGCCCCCGCTCACCCCTCCACTTT. It yields the protein CASSPRSPLHF.

This clone came up once. The chain is built from TRBV5-1 and TRBJ2-2; D unresolved. Trimming took off 0 bases at V and 2 bases at J, with 5 bases between the two ends. The CDR3 has 14 residues. From germline, CDR1 is SGHRS and CDR2 YFSETQ. The CDR3 reads CASSLDFNTGELFF. In DNA, the CDR3 is TGCGCCAGCAGCTTGGATTTCAACACCGGGGAGCTGTTTTTT.

The V and J genes are TRBV27 and TRBJ2-3; D unclear. The germline V gene has CDR1 MNHEY and CDR2 SMNVEV (reference sequence). The V and J ends lost 2 bases and 5 bases respectively, with 5 bases between them. The CDR3 contains 12 residues. CDR3 DNA: TGTGCCAGCAGTTTAATTGGAGATACGCAGTATTTT. Translated: CASSLIGDTQYF.

CDR3 DNA: TGTGCCAGCAGTAATTTGGGGGCAAACACCATATATTTT. It yields the protein CASSNLGANTIYF. The rearrangement links TRBV12-3 or TRBV12-4 to TRBJ1-3; perhaps TRBD1 as D (6 bases). The V and J ends lost 5 bases and 6 bases respectively, with 11 bases between them. The CDR3 is made up of 13 amino acids.

This clone was seen a few times. The chain carries TRBV18 and TRBJ2-5, with D maybe TRBD1 (5 bases). The CDR3 contains 15 residues. V was shortened by 2 bases and J by 5 bases, with 15 bases between the two germline ends. The germline V gene encodes CDR1 KGHSH and CDR2 LQKENI. The CDR3 sequence is CASSPAYGQGETQYF. DNA for the CDR3: TGTGCCAGCTCACCAGCGTATGGCCAGGGCGAGACCCAGTACTTC.

CDR3 DNA: TGTGCCAGCAGCCGACAGGGGTCGAGAGGAAACACCATATATTTT. Its protein product is CASSRQGSRGNTIYF. V usage is TRBV7-9 and J usage is TRBJ1-3; 8 bases align to TRBD1. The V and J ends lost 5 bases and 4 bases, in that order; junction bases with no gene match: 7. The CDR3 totals 15 residues. Germline V gives CDR1 SEHNR, CDR2 FQNEAQ (reference sequence). Combining the CDR3 with reference TRBV7-9 and TRBJ1-3 gives the whole variable domain DTGVSQNPRHKITKRGQNVTFRCDPISEHNRLYWYRQTLGQGPEFLTYFQNEAQLEKSRLLSDRFSAERPKGSFSTLEIQRTEQGDSAMYLCASSRQGSRGNTIYFGEGSWLTVV.

The chain is built from TRBV28 and TRBJ1-1; D possibly corresponds to TRBD1 (6 bases). V was pared by 7 bases and J by 0 bases, with 15 bases between. This CDR3 is built from 15 residues. Germline lookup yields CDR1 MDHEN and CDR2 SYDVKM. The CDR3 nucleotides read TGTGCCAGCACCCCACGGGGGGGCCTGAACACTGAAGCTTTCTTT. It translates to CASTPRGGLNTEAFF.

The chain couples TRBV7-8 to TRBJ2-7; the D call may be TRBD1 or TRBD2 (6 bases each). Germline-derived CDR1 and CDR2 are SGHVS and FQNEAQ. V gave up 1 base and J gave up 0 bases, with 10 bases separating them. The CDR3 sequence is 15 residues long. DNA for the CDR3: TGTGCCAGCAGCTTAGGTCGGGGGCTCTCCTACGAGCAGTACTTC. This encodes CASSLGRGLSYEQYF.

The chain uses TRBV6-4 and TRBJ1-1, with TRBD1 matching over 10 bases. This CDR3 is 17 amino acids long. Looked up from germline, CDR1 is MRHNA and CDR2 is SNTAGT. The V and J ends lost 8 bases and 3 bases, in that order; junction bases with no gene match: 15. The CDR3, as DNA: TGTGCCAGCGATCCAAAAGCCCGACAGGGGGCGCACACTGAAGCTTTCTTT. Translation gives CASDPKARQGAHTEAFF.

The chain uses TRBV10-3 and TRBJ1-2; D is unresolved. The germline V gene encodes CDR1 ENHRY and CDR2 SYGVKD. The CDR3 has 14 residues. V was trimmed by 0 bases and J by 3 bases, leaving 8 bases between them. CDR3 DNA: TGTGCCATCAGTGAGTCCCCGCGAGACTATGGCTACACCTTC. It yields the protein CAISESPRDYGYTF.

The J gene is TRBJ1-1, the V gene TRBV5-4; tentative D call: TRBD1 (5 bases). Germline values: CDR1 SGHNT, CDR2 YYREEE (reference sequence). Trimming cost V 2 bases and J 11 bases, with 13 bases left between them. The CDR3 is made up of 12 amino acids. CDR3 in amino acids: CASSFGGLDAFF. DNA of the CDR3: TGTGCCAGCAGCTTCGGGGGGTTAGACGCTTTCTTT.

The chain employs TRBV6-2 or TRBV6-3 and TRBJ1-2; TRBD1 might be the D (6 bases). Germline V lookup: CDR1 MNHEY, CDR2 SVGEGT. This CDR3 spans 12 amino acids. Trimming took 5 bases from V and 8 from J, leaving 12 bases between them. For the CDR3, the DNA is TGTGCCAGCAGTCGAACAGGGTACGGCTACACCTTC. Amino acid sequence: CASSRTGYGYTF.

The chain is built from TRBV4-1 and TRBJ2-1, with D possibly being TRBD1 or TRBD2 (5 bases each). The V gene's germline CDR1 is MGHRA and CDR2 YSYEKL. The germline V and J ends were trimmed by 0 bases and 6 bases, with 15 bases remaining between them. The CDR3 runs to 16 residues. Here the CDR3 DNA reads TGCGCCAGCAGCCAAGATGGTACTAGTAGGGGCAATGAGCAGTTCTTC. Protein sequence: CASSQDGTSRGNEQFF.

The chain links TRBV5-3 to TRBJ1-1, with TRBD1 as a possible D gene (6 bases). TRBV5-3 is an open reading frame, and its role is uncertain. V was trimmed by 4 bases and J by 6 bases, leaving 16 bases between them. The CDR3 extends over 14 amino acids. The DNA of the CDR3 is TGTGCCAGAAGCGCCTACACAGGGATGGCTGAAGCTTTCTTT. Its translation: CARSAYTGMAEAFF.

V and J are TRBV19 and TRBJ1-1, with D possibly matching TRBD1 (6 bases). Trimming cost V 6 bases and J 0 bases, with 8 bases left between them. This CDR3 has 13 residues. Germline values: CDR1 LNHDA, CDR2 SQIVND (reference sequence). The CDR3 region has the DNA TGTGCCAGTAGCAGGACAGTGAACACTGAAGCTTTCTTT. Its protein is CASSRTVNTEAFF. Full variable domain (remainder filled in from reference TRBV19 and TRBJ1-1): DGGITQSPKYLFRKEGQNVTLSCEQNLNHDAMYWYRQDPGQGLRLIYYSQIVNDFQKGDIAEGYSVSREKKESFPLTVTSAQKNPTAFYLCASSRTVNTEAFFGQGTRLTVV.

The chain combines TRBV29-1 with TRBJ1-1; D possibly corresponds to TRBD1 (6 bases). This CDR3 is 13 amino acids long. The ends were cut back, 7 bases at V and 1 base at J, with 13 bases in the middle. Per the germline V gene, CDR1 is SQVTM and CDR2 is ANQGSEA. The CDR3 sequence: CSGETRGNTEAFF. The CDR3 DNA reads as TGCAGCGGGGAGACCAGGGGGAACACTGAAGCTTTCTTT.

With regard to this clone: Mismatch with germline at one junction end may stem from a read error. The same CDR3 is also encoded by other DNA sequences in this sample. The genes are TRBV28 and TRBJ2-7; D could derive from TRBD1 or TRBD2 (5 bases each). Germline loops: CDR1 MDHEN, CDR2 SYDVKM. The CDR3 loop spans 16 amino acids. CDR3 nucleotides: TGTGCCAGCAGTCTAACCCAGGGAGAAGTGACCTACGAGCAGTATTTC. The encoded protein is CASSLTQGEVTYEQYF.

The chain is built from TRBV5-1 and TRBJ1-3; no reliable D call. Germline V gene sequence: CDR1 SGHRS, CDR2 YFSETQ. The ends were cut back, 0 bases at V and 2 bases at J, with 9 bases in the middle. The CDR3 is made up of 15 amino acids. The CDR3 is CASSLDAPAGNTIYF. Written as DNA, the CDR3 is TGCGCCAGCAGCTTGGATGCCCCAGCTGGAAACACCATATATTTT. The whole variable domain, remainder taken from reference TRBV5-1 and TRBJ1-3, is KAGVTQTPRYLIKTRGQQVTLSCSPISGHRSVSWYQQTPGQGLQFLFEYFSETQRNKGNFPGRFSGRQFSNSRSEMNVSTLELGDSALYLCASSLDAPAGNTIYFGEGSWLTVV.